The 21 T cell receptor beta chains listed next were all sequenced from one sample in a study of read filtering for tumor transcriptome and immune sequencing (dated by TCRdb to about 2020). This sample was sequenced with an Illumina HiSeq 4000. Starting from around 420 ng RNA, TCR libraries were constructed with the Immunoverse kit using molecular barcoded adaptors that cover the alpha/delta and beta/gamma chains. TCRdb trimmed public reads at Q25 via fastp, called clones via MiXCR and kept in-frame beta chains. Every entry covers one CDR3 protein and lists the most common genes and DNA from its rows. The sample contains 130,000 or so distinct CDR3 sequences, 13% of them found a single time. 8.4% of the sample is in the top ten clones. Sequenced material: a population of CD138-negative cells sorted from bone marrow. The cell subset or site label corresponds to: bone marrow mononuclear cells depleted of CD138+ plasma/myeloma cells by negative magnetic selection. The receptors come from a donor at least 40 years old with multiple myeloma.

A few counts support this clonotype. A read error may be the cause here, since a much bigger clone is one base away. The conserved phenylalanine or tryptophan normally closing the CDR3 is absent here, so this likely arose from a read error. The chain is built from TRBV20-1 and TRBJ2-1; no clear D. The V and J ends lost 5 bases and 7 bases respectively, with 9 bases between them. Germline CDR1 is DFQATT and CDR2 is SNEGSKA (reference sequence). This CDR3 is 11 amino acids long. CDR3 region: CSASSLNEQFL. The CDR3 DNA is TGCAGTGCTTCGTCCCTTAATGAGCAGTTCCTC.

This clonotype has at least ten counts. The V and J genes are TRBV6-1 and TRBJ1-5, with 9 bases lining up with TRBD1. Per the germline V gene, CDR1 is MNHNS and CDR2 is SASEGT. The CDR3 loop spans 18 amino acids. V lost 6 bases and J lost 0; bases outside the gene matches: 12. The CDR3 sequence is CASRYTGGAGLSNQPQHF. The CDR3 DNA reads TGTGCCAGCAGGTACACAGGGGGCGCGGGACTTAGCAATCAGCCCCAGCATTTT.

This clonotype turned up a few times. The rearrangement joins TRBV6-1 to TRBJ2-4; D might be TRBD2 (6 bases). CDR3 length: 15 residues. Per the germline V gene, CDR1 is MNHNS and CDR2 is SASEGT. V was pared by 3 bases and J by 6 bases, with 15 bases between. This CDR3 is CASSDGTPGLNIQYF. In nucleotides, the CDR3 is TGTGCCAGCAGTGACGGGACGCCGGGACTAAACATTCAGTACTTC.

This clonotype was counted many times. V gene TRBV9 combines with J gene TRBJ2-2; either TRBD1 or TRBD2 may fit D (5 bases each). Germline CDR1 SGDLS, CDR2 YYNGEE. This CDR3 is 17 amino acids long. Trimming cost V 4 bases and J 0 bases, with 16 bases left between them. The CDR3, as DNA: TGTGCCAGCAGCCCCAGTTGGGACGTAGCGAACACCGGGGAGCTGTTTTTT. The encoded protein is CASSPSWDVANTGELFF. The whole variable domain, remainder taken from reference TRBV9 and TRBJ2-2, is DSGVTQTPKHLITATGQRVTLRCSPRSGDLSVYWYQQSLDQGLQFLIQYYNGEERAKGNILERFSAQQFPDLHSELNLSSLELGDSALYFCASSPSWDVANTGELFFGEGSRLTVL.

This clonotype was seen ten or more times. The chain has TRBV20-1 and TRBJ2-1, with a possible D match to TRBD2 (6 bases). CDR1 is DFQATT and CDR2 is SNEGSKA in the germline V gene (reference sequence). The CDR3 loop spans 16 amino acids. Between the trimmed V and J ends, which lost 0 bases and 0 bases, there was a span of 12 bases. CDR3 in amino acids: CSARDRGESSYNEQFF. The DNA for the CDR3 is TGCAGTGCTAGAGATCGCGGGGAGAGCTCCTACAATGAGCAGTTCTTC.

This clonotype has ten or more counts. The V and J genes are TRBV12-3 or TRBV12-4 and TRBJ1-1, with unresolved D. The CDR3 loop spans 11 amino acids. V lost 6 bases and J 10 bases, leaving 12 bases between the germline ends. The CDR3 DNA follows: TGTGCCAGCAGCCTCACCGAGGGAGCTTTCTTT. Translation: CASSLTEGAFF.

This clonotype has just a few counts. An end of the junction does not agree with germline; a read error may underlie this. The chain uses TRBV24-1 and TRBJ2-1, with TRBD1 matching over 9 bases. The CDR3 totals 16 residues. Looked up from germline, CDR1 is KGHDR and CDR2 is SFDVKD. CDR3 DNA sequence: TGTGTCACCAGTGATTTGCGACAGGGGGGTTACAATGAGCAGTTCTTC. Its protein is CVTSDLRQGGYNEQFF.

This clonotype was seen a single time. Being one base from a much bigger clone, this may be a read error. V is TRBV27 and J is TRBJ2-2; TRBD2 agrees at 14 bases. With 7 bases clipped from V and 9 bases from J, the junction kept 10 bases outside the gene matches. From germline, CDR1 is MNHEY and CDR2 SMNVEV (reference sequence). The CDR3 length is 16 residues. DNA for the CDR3: TGTGCCAGCATCAGACTAGCGGGAGGGAGAACCAGGGAGCTGTTTTTT. This sequence encodes CASIRLAGGRTRELFF.

This clonotype has ten or more counts. The rearrangement uses TRBV27 and TRBJ2-5; the match to TRBD2 covers 10 bases. Trimming cost V 4 bases and J 1 base; bases outside gene matches: 6. This CDR3 has 16 amino acids. The V gene's germline CDR1 is MNHEY and CDR2 SMNVEV (reference sequence). CDR3 residues: CASSSGLADFQETQYF. Written as DNA, the CDR3 is TGTGCCAGCAGTTCCGGACTAGCGGATTTCCAAGAGACCCAGTACTTC.

This clonotype was counted only a few times. The chain is built from TRBV18 and TRBJ1-2; perhaps TRBD1 as D (5 bases). The germline gives CDR1 KGHSH, CDR2 LQKENI. The ends were cut back, 2 bases at V and 4 bases at J, with 20 bases in the middle. The CDR3 sequence is 17 residues long. The DNA for the CDR3 is TGTGCCAGCTCACCAACAGTACCGACAGTAAGCCCCTATGGCTACACCTTC. It codes for CASSPTVPTVSPYGYTF.

This chain connects TRBV14 to TRBJ2-1; 9 positions match TRBD2. Germline CDR1 and CDR2: SGHDN and FVKESK. This CDR3 has 15 amino acids. Losses at the gene ends were 3 bases for V and 5 bases for J; bases not matched to a gene: 5. CDR3 amino acids: CASSHLGLADNEQFF. The CDR3 DNA follows: TGTGCCAGCAGCCACCTGGGACTAGCTGACAATGAGCAGTTCTTC.

J is TRBJ1-1 and V is TRBV20-1, with D uncertain. With 5 bases removed from V and 10 bases from J, the gap between germline ends came to 23 bases. Looked up from germline, CDR1 is DFQATT and CDR2 is SNEGSKA (reference sequence). The length of the CDR3 is 14 residues. This CDR3 is CSADQLRLNTVAFF. Here the CDR3 DNA reads TGCAGTGCTGATCAACTGCGGTTGAACACCGTAGCTTTCTTT.

This clonotype was observed a single time. A read error is possible here, since a much larger clone lies one base away. A read error is likely, as this CDR3 ends without the conserved phenylalanine or tryptophan. The rearrangement links TRBV29-1 to TRBJ2-7; D gene ambiguous. Trimming shortened V by 2 bases and J by 3 bases, and 5 bases separated the two germline ends. This CDR3 has 11 amino acids. CDR1 SQVTM and CDR2 ANQGSEA come from the germline V gene. CDR3 DNA: TGCAGCGTTGAATCGGACTACGAGCAGTACCTC. As protein: CSVESDYEQYL.

A word on this clonotype: This is likely a read error, given that the CDR3 carries no conserved phenylalanine or tryptophan at its end. This sequence joins TRBV7-2 and TRBJ2-2; TRBD2 is a possible D gene (5 bases). V lost 5 bases and J 4 bases, leaving 11 bases between the germline ends. The germline V gene encodes CDR1 SGHTA and CDR2 FQGNSA. This CDR3 has 14 amino acids. Written as DNA, the CDR3 is TGTGCCAGCAGCCGCCAGCGGCCCACCGGGGAGCTGTTTCTT. Translation: CASSRQRPTGELFL.

Many counts were recorded for this clonotype. CDR3 protein: CASSHPPTGTVGELFF. Written as DNA, the CDR3 is TGCGCCAGCAGCCATCCTCCGACAGGGACGGTCGGGGAGCTGTTTTTT. J is TRBJ2-2 and V is TRBV4-1; TRBD1 agrees at 7 bases. This CDR3 has 16 amino acids. Germline V lookup: CDR1 MGHRA, CDR2 YSYEKL. Trimming at V came to 3 bases and at J to 7 bases, leaving 11 bases not matched to a gene.

In this sample, this clonotype turned up many times. J is TRBJ2-1 and V is TRBV5-4, with a weak D call TRBD2 (6 bases). The V and J ends lost 4 bases and 0 bases respectively, with 14 bases between them. The germline CDR1 and CDR2 sequences are SGHNT and YYREEE (reference sequence). This CDR3 has 16 amino acids. This CDR3 is CASSTPDGSSYNEQFF. Written as DNA, the CDR3 is TGTGCCAGCAGCACACCGGACGGGAGCTCCTACAATGAGCAGTTCTTC.

This clonotype has at least ten counts. This chain joins TRBV3-1 and TRBJ2-7; D is perhaps TRBD2 (6 bases). Germline V gene data show CDR1 as LGHDT and CDR2 as YNNKEL (reference sequence). The CDR3 consists of 14 residues. The V and J ends lost 4 bases and 4 bases respectively, with 14 bases between them. CDR3: CASSRGANLYEQYF. DNA of the CDR3: TGTGCCAGCAGCCGCGGGGCTAACCTTTACGAGCAGTACTTC.

This clonotype was observed many times. J is TRBJ2-3 and V is TRBV19; 8 bases are a match to TRBD2. With V trimmed by 0 bases and J by 4 bases, 6 bases remained unmatched. The CDR3 contains 16 residues. Germline V gives CDR1 LNHDA, CDR2 SQIVND (reference sequence). Here the CDR3 reads CASSIEDSGSADTQYF. For the CDR3, the DNA is TGTGCCAGTAGTATAGAAGACAGCGGGAGTGCAGATACGCAGTATTTT.

There are many counts of this clonotype. The chain recombines TRBV20-1 with TRBJ2-3, with 12 bases matching TRBD2. The germline V gene encodes CDR1 DFQATT and CDR2 SNEGSKA (reference sequence). The CDR3 is 14 residues long. V shed 3 bases and J 8 bases; nucleotides not matched to a gene: 6. In DNA, the CDR3 is TGCAGTGCTAGCCTAGCGGGAGGGCCGGCTACGCAGTATTTT. Translating it yields CSASLAGGPATQYF.

Many counts were recorded for this clonotype. The chain recombines TRBV29-1 with TRBJ2-1, with 8 positions matching TRBD1. The junction had 4 bases not matched to a gene; V was cut back by 5 bases and J by 1 base. The CDR3 runs to 14 residues. Germline V gene lookup returns CDR1 SQVTM and CDR2 ANQGSEA. CDR3 loop: CSVRDRGSYNEQFF. The CDR3 DNA sequence: TGCAGCGTTCGCGACAGGGGATCCTACAATGAGCAGTTCTTC.

This clonotype showed up many times. V is TRBV5-1 and J is TRBJ2-7; TRBD2 matches at 9 bases. The ends lost 0 bases at V and 4 bases at J; junction bases unmatched: 5. Germline V gene lookup returns CDR1 SGHRS and CDR2 YFSETQ. The CDR3 extends over 15 amino acids. The chain's CDR3 is CASSLGGSGRYEQYF. CDR3 coding DNA: TGCGCCAGCAGCTTGGGAGGTAGCGGGAGATACGAGCAGTACTTC.